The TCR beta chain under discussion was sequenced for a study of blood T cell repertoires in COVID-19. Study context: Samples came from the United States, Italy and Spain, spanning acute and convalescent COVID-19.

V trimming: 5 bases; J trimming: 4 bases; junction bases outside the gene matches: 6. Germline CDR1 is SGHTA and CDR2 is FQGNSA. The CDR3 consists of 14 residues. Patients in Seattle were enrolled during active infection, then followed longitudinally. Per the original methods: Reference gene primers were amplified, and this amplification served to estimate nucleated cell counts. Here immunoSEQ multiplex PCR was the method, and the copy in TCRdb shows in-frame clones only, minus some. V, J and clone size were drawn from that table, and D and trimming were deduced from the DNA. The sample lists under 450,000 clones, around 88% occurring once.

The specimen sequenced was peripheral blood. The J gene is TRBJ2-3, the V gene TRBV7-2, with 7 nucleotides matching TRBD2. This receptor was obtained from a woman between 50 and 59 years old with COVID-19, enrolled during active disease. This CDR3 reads CASSILGGADTQYF. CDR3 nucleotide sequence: TGTGCCAGCAGCATACTTGGGGGGGCAGATACGCAGTATTTT.